These 9 T cell receptor beta chains originate from one sample sequenced in a study of tumour-infiltrating T cells in Burkitt lymphoma. This table comes from immunoSEQ multiplex PCR, and its TCRdb copy is limited to in-frame clones, with some not included. The table shows around 5,000 clones, with around 25% occurring only once. Sequencing was carried out using tumor tissue. Receptors were obtained from a human donor with diffuse large B-cell lymphoma.

This clone is labeled as medium-sized. The V and J genes are TRBV11-2 and TRBJ1-1; no definite D call. Trimming removed 3 bases at V and 1 base at J, with 12 bases between. The germline gives CDR1 SGHAT, CDR2 FQNNGV. The CDR3 contains 15 residues. DNA for the CDR3: TGTGCCAGCAGCTTTCGTAAGGCTGGGAACACTGAAGCTTTCTTT. Its translation: CASSFRKAGNTEAFF.

The rearrangement links TRBV7-2 to TRBJ2-5; TRBD1 matches 10 bases. V trimming: 4 bases; J trimming: 5 bases; junction bases outside the gene matches: 10. Germline-derived CDR1 and CDR2 are SGHTA and FQGNSA. This CDR3 has 16 amino acids. CDR3 sequence reads: CASSSMGQGLVETQYF. The CDR3, as DNA: TGTGCCAGCAGCTCCATGGGACAGGGGCTCGTTGAGACCCAGTACTTC.

The chain joins TRBV10-3 to TRBJ2-7, with unresolved D. V lost 4 bases and J 6 bases, leaving 10 bases between the germline ends. The CDR3 covers 12 residues. Germline V gene lookup returns CDR1 ENHRY and CDR2 SYGVKD. The CDR3 reads CAISVGLGEQYF. CDR3 sequence (DNA): TGTGCCATCAGTGTGGGGTTGGGCGAGCAGTACTTC.

The chain carries TRBV6-5 and TRBJ2-2, with 8 bases fitting TRBD1. Per germline, CDR1 MNHEY and CDR2 SVGAGI. The CDR3 is made up of 15 amino acids. Trimming cost V 2 bases and J 4 bases; bases outside gene matches: 3. The CDR3 nucleotides read TGTGCCAGCAGTTACGACAGGGGAGGCACCGGGGAGCTGTTTTTT. It codes for CASSYDRGGTGELFF.

This sequence joins TRBV5-1 and TRBJ2-3, with TRBD1 as a possible D gene (6 bases). The ends were cut back, 3 bases at V and 0 bases at J, with 8 bases in the middle. The CDR3 loop spans 14 amino acids. The V gene's germline CDR1 is SGHRS and CDR2 YFSETQ. The CDR3 sequence: CASSWGQSTDTQYF. DNA for the CDR3: TGCGCCAGCAGCTGGGGGCAGAGCACAGATACGCAGTATTTT.

By frequency in the sample, this clone is large. V and J are TRBV5-4 and TRBJ2-1; 7 bases match TRBD2. The V segment lost 3 bases and the J segment 2 bases; nucleotides outside the gene matches: 2. Looked up from germline, CDR1 is SGHNT and CDR2 is YYREEE (reference sequence). CDR3 size: 14 residues. The CDR3 sequence: CASSSGLAYNEQFF. The DNA of the CDR3 is TGTGCCAGCAGCTCAGGACTAGCCTACAATGAGCAGTTCTTC.

The rearrangement uses TRBV11-2 and TRBJ2-2; 11 positions match TRBD2. Germline values: CDR1 SGHAT, CDR2 FQNNGV. With V trimmed by 8 bases and J by 6 bases, 8 bases remained unmatched. The CDR3 totals 15 residues. The chain's CDR3 is CASRLAGGRSGELFF. As DNA, the CDR3 is TGTGCCAGCCGTTTAGCGGGAGGGCGATCCGGGGAGCTGTTTTTT. Based on the CDR3 plus reference TRBV11-2 and TRBJ2-2, the full variable domain is EAGVAQSPRYKIIEKRQSVAFWCNPISGHATLYWYQQILGQGPKLLIQFQNNGVVDDSQLPKDRFSAERLKGVDSTLKIQPAKLEDSAVYLCASRLAGGRSGELFFGEGSRLTVL.

As DNA, the CDR3 is TGTGCCAGCAGCACCCTGCACAGCTCACAAAGTCGGGCCAACGTCCTGACTTTC. It specifies CASSTLHSSQSRANVLTF. The J gene is TRBJ2-6, the V gene TRBV7-4; D gene unclear. The CDR3 is 18 residues long. V was pared by 5 bases and J by 5 bases, with 22 bases between. Looked up from germline, CDR1 is SGHVT and CDR2 is SQSDAQ.

A few counts support this clone. V is TRBV5-1 and J is TRBJ2-3; the D is unclear. Trimming left V 0 bases short and J 2 bases short, with 10 bases between. The CDR3 spans 15 residues. The germline V gene has CDR1 SGHRS and CDR2 YFSETQ. In nucleotides, the CDR3 is TGCGCCAGCAGCTTGGATGGGCAGAACACAGATACGCAGTATTTT. Protein: CASSLDGQNTDTQYF. Complete variable domain (other parts from reference TRBV5-1 and TRBJ2-3): KAGVTQTPRYLIKTRGQQVTLSCSPISGHRSVSWYQQTPGQGLQFLFEYFSETQRNKGNFPGRFSGRQFSNSRSEMNVSTLELGDSALYLCASSLDGQNTDTQYFGPGTRLTVL.